These 26 T cell receptor beta chains were sequenced from one sample in a study of shared clonotypes between healthy human individuals. The protocol was immunoSEQ multiplex PCR, while the TCRdb copy is restricted to in-frame clones and leaves out a portion. This table has about 690,000 clones, 90% appearing once. Input material: memory CD8+ T cells from PBMCs. Subset in this sample: CD45RO+ cells pooled with CCR7-negative TemRA cells. The receptors were gathered from a man aged 18 to 30 in good health. Some clones in this sample may be carry-over from other donors' samples.

V usage is TRBV6-5 and J usage is TRBJ1-1; D ambiguous. Germline V gene sequence: CDR1 MNHEY, CDR2 SVGAGI. V gave up 2 bases and J gave up 3 bases, with 10 bases separating them. There are 14 residues in the CDR3. CDR3 region: CASSYRESDTEAFF. In DNA form, the CDR3 reads TGTGCCAGCAGTTACCGGGAATCGGACACTGAAGCTTTCTTT.

The chain employs TRBV4-1 and TRBJ2-7; 10 bases are shared with TRBD2. Germline trimming cut 1 base from V and 5 bases from J; bases unmatched to any gene: 14. This CDR3 comprises 18 residues. Germline CDR1 reads MGHRA; CDR2 reads YSYEKL. The CDR3 DNA reads as TGCGCCAGCAGCCAAGGTGCGGTGCTAGCGGGAGTTCGGGACGAGCAGTACTTC. Amino acid sequence: CASSQGAVLAGVRDEQYF.

The chain joins TRBV5-4 to TRBJ2-7; 9 bases map to TRBD1. Trimming removed 4 bases from V and 4 bases from J; junction bases left unmatched: 9. There are 15 residues in the CDR3. In germline, CDR1 is SGHNT, CDR2 YYREEE (reference sequence). The CDR3 nucleotides read TGTGCCAGCAGCCCGCCGGGACAGGGATTATACGAGCAGTACTTC. The encoded protein is CASSPPGQGLYEQYF.

The chain links TRBV15 to TRBJ1-3, with no clear D. The CDR3 has 13 amino acids. Germline CDR1 LNHNV, CDR2 YYDKDF (reference sequence). V was pared by 9 bases and J by 2 bases, with 11 bases between. CDR3 sequence reads: CATSDPTGNTIYF. The CDR3 DNA reads as TGTGCCACATCTGACCCTACTGGAAACACCATATATTTT. The whole variable domain, filled in from reference TRBV15 and TRBJ1-3, reads DAMVIQNPRYQVTQFGKPVTLSCSQTLNHNVMYWYQQKSSQAPKLLFHYYDKDFNNEADTPDNFQSRRPNTSFCFLDIRSPGLGDTAMYLCATSDPTGNTIYFGEGSWLTVV.

The chain links TRBV5-1 to TRBJ2-7; 9 bases are a match to TRBD1. Per germline, CDR1 SGHRS and CDR2 YFSETQ. After removal of 1 base from V and 3 bases from J, the junction contained 8 bases not matched to a gene. CDR3 size: 16 residues. The CDR3 region is CASSLWGTGLIYEQYF. DNA of the CDR3: TGCGCCAGCAGCTTGTGGGGGACAGGGTTGATCTACGAGCAGTACTTC.

The chain is built from TRBV9 and TRBJ1-5, with D uncertain. CDR3 length: 15 amino acids. The germline V gene has CDR1 SGDLS and CDR2 YYNGEE. V was pared by 2 bases and J by 1 base, with 10 bases between. CDR3 in amino acids: CASSVSPGSNQPQHF. CDR3 sequence (DNA): TGTGCCAGCAGCGTGTCTCCTGGCAGCAATCAGCCCCAGCATTTT.

The chain recombines TRBV9 with TRBJ2-3, with 7 bases that match TRBD1. Per germline, CDR1 SGDLS and CDR2 YYNGEE. CDR3 length equals 15 residues. V lost 3 bases and J lost 1; bases outside the gene matches: 5. The CDR3 coding sequence is TGTGCCAGCAGCGACAGGGGAAGCGGCACAGATACGCAGTATTTT. Residues: CASSDRGSGTDTQYF.

V gene TRBV4-3 combines with J gene TRBJ1-3; maybe TRBD1 (5 bases). Trimming removed 0 bases at V and 3 bases at J, with 6 bases between. The CDR3 consists of 14 residues. The germline CDR1 and CDR2 sequences are LGHNA and YSLEER. The CDR3 DNA reads as TGCGCCAGCAGCCAAGACGACAGTGGAAACACCATATATTTT. It codes for CASSQDDSGNTIYF.

The chain is built from TRBV2 and TRBJ2-7; TRBD2 aligns across 10 bases. Germline CDR1 SNHLY, CDR2 FYNNEI. J gave up 1 base and V 6 bases, and 9 bases lay outside the gene matches. The CDR3 is made up of 16 amino acids. The CDR3 DNA sequence: TGTGCCAGCAGAGTAAGTATAGCGGGAGGATCCTACGAGCAGTACTTC. Amino acids: CASRVSIAGGSYEQYF.

This clone was observed at least ten times. V gene TRBV13 combines with J gene TRBJ1-1; D is perhaps TRBD1 (6 bases). V lost 4 bases and J 8 bases, leaving 11 bases between the germline ends. The CDR3 has 12 residues. Germline V gives CDR1 PRHDT, CDR2 FYEKMQ (reference sequence). In DNA form, the CDR3 reads TGTGCCAGCAGCTCCCACAGGGCAGAAGCTTTCTTT. This sequence encodes CASSSHRAEAFF. The variable domain in full, completed from reference TRBV13 and TRBJ1-1, reads AAGVIQSPRHLIKEKRETATLKCYPIPRHDTVYWYQQGPGQDPQFLISFYEKMQSDKGSIPDRFSAQQFSDYHSELNMSSLELGDSALYFCASSSHRAEAFFGQGTRLTVV.

The chain recombines TRBV5-1 with TRBJ2-7, with D unclear. The CDR3 covers 13 residues. Between the trimmed V and J ends, which lost 2 bases and 1 base, there was a span of 7 bases. Germline V gene sequence: CDR1 SGHRS, CDR2 YFSETQ. CDR3 nucleotide sequence: TGCGCCAGCAGCTTTGGCATGTCCTACGAGCAGTACTTC. Its protein product is CASSFGMSYEQYF.

V usage is TRBV19 and J usage is TRBJ2-7; D unresolved. CDR3 length: 15 amino acids. The germline V gene encodes CDR1 LNHDA and CDR2 SQIVND (reference sequence). With 1 base removed from V and 0 bases from J, the gap between germline ends came to 10 bases. The CDR3 reads CASSIGQDRSYEQYF. DNA for the CDR3: TGTGCCAGTAGTATAGGGCAGGACCGCTCCTACGAGCAGTACTTC.

V gene TRBV7-9 combines with J gene TRBJ2-1; unclear D gene. The CDR3 spans 11 residues. V gave up 3 bases and J gave up 12 bases, with 9 bases separating them. CDR1 is SEHNR, CDR2 FQNEAQ, per germline (reference sequence). The CDR3 DNA is TGTGCCAGCAGCTTGGGCTTGGGGCAGTTCTTC. This codes for CASSLGLGQFF.

The V call is TRBV6-5, the J call TRBJ2-5; 7 bases match TRBD1. Per the germline V gene, CDR1 is MNHEY and CDR2 is SVGAGI. The junction had 5 bases not matched to a gene; V was cut back by 6 bases and J by 4 bases. CDR3 size: 13 residues. The CDR3 region is CASSPGDRETQYF. The DNA of the CDR3 is TGTGCCAGCAGCCCAGGGGACAGAGAGACCCAGTACTTC.

The V gene is TRBV13, the J gene TRBJ1-1; TRBD1 might be the D (5 bases). Germline lookup yields CDR1 PRHDT and CDR2 FYEKMQ (reference sequence). The length of the CDR3 is 16 residues. V was pared by 4 bases and J by 4 bases, with 19 bases between. Here the CDR3 reads CASSSRLGGVITEAFF. The DNA for the CDR3 is TGTGCCAGCAGCTCCCGGCTTGGAGGGGTCATCACTGAAGCTTTCTTT.

About this clone: At the DNA level, this CDR3 is encoded by other sequences in the same sample as well. J is TRBJ2-7 and V is TRBV27; D is unclear. Per germline, CDR1 MNHEY and CDR2 SMNVEV (reference sequence). V was trimmed by 5 bases and J by 0 bases, leaving 8 bases between them. CDR3 length equals 13 residues. The CDR3 DNA is TGTGCCAGCAGTCCTCCGAGCTCCTACGAGCAGTACTTC. Translated, it gives CASSPPSSYEQYF.

The chain couples TRBV10-3 to TRBJ1-2; D may be TRBD1 (6 bases). V was shortened by 4 bases and J by 3 bases, with 15 bases between the two germline ends. CDR1 ENHRY and CDR2 SYGVKD come from the germline V gene. This CDR3 contains 15 residues. The CDR3 region is CAISGGGGEDYGYTF. CDR3 nucleotide sequence: TGTGCCATCAGTGGAGGGGGAGGGGAGGACTATGGCTACACCTTC.

The chain recombines TRBV27 with TRBJ2-7; 10 bases are a match to TRBD1. Germline trimming cut 5 bases from V and 6 bases from J; bases unmatched to any gene: 4. The CDR3 is made up of 13 amino acids. Germline V gene lookup returns CDR1 MNHEY and CDR2 SMNVEV (reference sequence). The CDR3, as DNA: TGTGCCAGCAGTCCCCGGACAGGGGGCGAGCAGTACTTC. Translation gives CASSPRTGGEQYF.

The rearrangement links TRBV4-2 to TRBJ2-3; 8 nucleotides match TRBD1. This CDR3 is built from 16 residues. V shed 2 bases and J 4 bases; nucleotides not matched to a gene: 8. Germline loops: CDR1 LGHNA, CDR2 YNFKEQ. The CDR3 DNA sequence: TGTGCCAGCAGCCAACGCGGGACAGGCGAACCAGATACGCAGTATTTT. Amino acids: CASSQRGTGEPDTQYF.

The chain recombines TRBV28 with TRBJ2-5; D is unclear. Germline assignment: CDR1 MDHEN and CDR2 SYDVKM. The CDR3 contains 11 residues. The ends were cut back, 9 bases at V and 1 base at J, with 6 bases in the middle. CDR3 coding DNA: TGTGCCAGTGGAACCCAAGAGACCCAGTACTTC. It encodes CASGTQETQYF.

The rearrangement uses TRBV10-1 and TRBJ2-2, with TRBD1 as a possible D gene (6 bases). This CDR3 has 17 residues. Germline lookup yields CDR1 WNHNN and CDR2 SYGVQD (reference sequence). V lost 0 bases and J lost 1, with 12 bases in between. The CDR3 sequence: CASSESRQDRNTGELFF. The CDR3 coding sequence is TGCGCCAGCAGTGAGTCACGACAGGATCGGAACACCGGGGAGCTGTTTTTT.

V is TRBV28 and J is TRBJ2-7; the D is unclear. Per the germline V gene, CDR1 is MDHEN and CDR2 is SYDVKM. The ends were cut back, 8 bases at V and 3 bases at J, with 8 bases in the middle. This CDR3 region has 11 residues. The CDR3 region is CASGRFYEQYF. The DNA for the CDR3 is TGTGCCAGCGGACGTTTCTACGAGCAGTACTTC. Complete variable domain (other parts from reference TRBV28 and TRBJ2-7): DVKVTQSSRYLVKRTGEKVFLECVQDMDHENMFWYRQDPGLGLRLIYFSYDVKMKEKGDIPEGYSVSREKKERFSLILESASTNQTSMYLCASGRFYEQYFGPGTRLTVT.

This chain connects TRBV4-1 to TRBJ2-7; TRBD1 matches 10 bases. With 3 bases clipped from V and 5 bases from J, the junction kept 13 bases outside the gene matches. This CDR3 region has 17 residues. CDR1 MGHRA and CDR2 YSYEKL come from the germline V gene. The CDR3 DNA follows: TGCGCCAGCAGCCAGGGCCCGGGACAGGGGTTTTTCCACGAGCAGTACTTC. Protein product: CASSQGPGQGFFHEQYF.

The rearrangement joins TRBV7-9 to TRBJ1-4, with a tentative D call TRBD1 (5 bases). The CDR3 length is 14 residues. The V and J ends lost 1 base and 7 bases respectively, with 10 bases between them. Germline CDR1 reads SEHNR; CDR2 reads FQNEAQ (reference sequence). The CDR3 coding sequence is TGTGCCAGCAGCTTAGTATCAGGGTCTGAAAAACTGTTTTTT. Its translation: CASSLVSGSEKLFF.

This chain joins TRBV28 and TRBJ2-7; 9 bases fit TRBD1. The CDR3 is 16 residues long. CDR1 is MDHEN and CDR2 is SYDVKM in the germline V gene. The trim removed 4 bases at V and 3 bases at J, leaving 10 bases unmatched. CDR3 bases: TGTGCCAGCAGTTCCTGGGACAGGGACATATTCTACGAGCAGTACTTC. It translates to CASSSWDRDIFYEQYF.

This chain links TRBV7-8 with TRBJ1-2; 7 nucleotides match TRBD1. This CDR3 region has 13 residues. After removal of 3 bases from V and 4 bases from J, the junction contained 2 bases not matched to a gene. CDR1 SGHVS and CDR2 FQNEAQ come from the germline V gene. Here the CDR3 reads CASSLGQLYGYTF. CDR3 DNA sequence: TGTGCCAGCAGCTTGGGACAGCTCTATGGCTACACCTTC.